The clone carrying this T cell receptor beta chain has ten or more counts. The antigen is not known. TCRdb passed the PCR reads through MiXCR, listing each CDR3 protein once. The sample has more than 60,000 distinct CDR3 sequences; 15% to 20% are singletons. The sample originates from a study of molecular identifiers for immune sequencing clone quantification. The overall study: The replicates split RNA from roughly 18,000 or 92,000 naive CD8 cells five ways and sequenced four.

V lost 6 bases to trimming and J lost 2 bases, with 14 bases between them. The germline V gene encodes CDR1 DFQATT and CDR2 SNEGSKA (reference sequence). This CDR3 spans 13 amino acids. General study results and limits: In naive cells, clones above 20 RNA copies held under 1% of molecules, whereas in effector cells they held over 99%. Reports indicate spiked Jurkat TCR RNA from one cell could be found among about 1.1 million naive cells.

Sequencing input: naive CD8+ T cells from blood, with Jurkat cell RNA spiked in. Documented subset: FACS-sorted CD8+CD4-CCR7+CD45RA+ naive T cells. The chain is built from TRBV20-1 and TRBJ2-7; weak D call: TRBD1 (5 bases). The TCR sequence derives from a human donor in good health. Some libraries in this study had Jurkat cell RNA spiked in. CDR3 sequence reads: CSAKTAKPYEQYF. Here the CDR3 DNA reads TGCAGTGCAAAGACAGCCAAACCCTACGAGCAGTACTTC.